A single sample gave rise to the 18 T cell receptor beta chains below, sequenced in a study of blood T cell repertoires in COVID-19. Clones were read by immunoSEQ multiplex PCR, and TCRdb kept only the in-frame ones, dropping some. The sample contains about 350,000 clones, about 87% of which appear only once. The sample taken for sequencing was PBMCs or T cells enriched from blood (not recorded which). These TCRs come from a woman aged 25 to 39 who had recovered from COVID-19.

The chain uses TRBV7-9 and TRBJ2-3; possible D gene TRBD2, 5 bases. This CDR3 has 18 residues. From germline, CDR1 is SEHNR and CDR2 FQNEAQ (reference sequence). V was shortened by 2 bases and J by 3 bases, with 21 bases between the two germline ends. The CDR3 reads CASSLWAGGPGITDTQYF. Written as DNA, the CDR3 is TGTGCCAGCAGCTTATGGGCCGGCGGCCCGGGGATAACAGATACGCAGTATTTT.

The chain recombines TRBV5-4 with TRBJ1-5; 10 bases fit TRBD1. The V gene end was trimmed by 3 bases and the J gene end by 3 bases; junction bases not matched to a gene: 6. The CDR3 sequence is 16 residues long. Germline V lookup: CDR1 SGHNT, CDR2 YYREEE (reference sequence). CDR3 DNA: TGTGCCAGCAGCTCTGACGGACAGGGGGTCAATCAGCCCCAGCATTTT. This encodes CASSSDGQGVNQPQHF.

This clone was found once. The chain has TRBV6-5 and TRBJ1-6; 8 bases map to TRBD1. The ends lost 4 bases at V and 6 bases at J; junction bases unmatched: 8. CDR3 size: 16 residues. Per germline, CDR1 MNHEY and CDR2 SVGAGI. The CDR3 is CASSSRTGTGNSPLHF. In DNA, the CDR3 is TGTGCCAGCAGTTCCCGAACCGGGACAGGTAATTCACCCCTCCACTTT.

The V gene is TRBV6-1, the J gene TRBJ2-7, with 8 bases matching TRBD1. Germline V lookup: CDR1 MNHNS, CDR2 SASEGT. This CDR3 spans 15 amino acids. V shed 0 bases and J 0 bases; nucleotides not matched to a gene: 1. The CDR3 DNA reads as TGTGCCAGCAGTGAAGCCGGGACAGGCTCCTACGAGCAGTACTTC. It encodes CASSEAGTGSYEQYF.

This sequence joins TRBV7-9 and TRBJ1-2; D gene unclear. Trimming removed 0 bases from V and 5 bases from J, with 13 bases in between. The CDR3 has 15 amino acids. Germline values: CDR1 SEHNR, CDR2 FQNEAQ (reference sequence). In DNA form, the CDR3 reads TGTGCCAGCAGCTTAGCTGGGAGTTCGATATATGGCTACACCTTC. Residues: CASSLAGSSIYGYTF.

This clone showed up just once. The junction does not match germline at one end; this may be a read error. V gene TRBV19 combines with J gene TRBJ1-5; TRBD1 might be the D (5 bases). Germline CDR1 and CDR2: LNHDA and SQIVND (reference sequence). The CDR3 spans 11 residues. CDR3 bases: TGTGCCAGTAGGATCGGTGCAGGGCGGGAGTTT. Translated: CASRIGAGREF.

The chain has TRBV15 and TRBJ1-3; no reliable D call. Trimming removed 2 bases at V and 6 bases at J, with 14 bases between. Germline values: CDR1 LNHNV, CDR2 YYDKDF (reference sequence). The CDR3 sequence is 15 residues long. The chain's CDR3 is CATSRTRVDENTIYF. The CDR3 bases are TGTGCCACCAGCAGAACTCGGGTCGACGAAAACACCATATATTTT.

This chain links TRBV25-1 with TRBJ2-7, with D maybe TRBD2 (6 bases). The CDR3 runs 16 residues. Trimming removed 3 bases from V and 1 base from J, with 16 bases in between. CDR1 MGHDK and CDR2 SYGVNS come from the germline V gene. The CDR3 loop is CASSEEVWAGSYEQYF. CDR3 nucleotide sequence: TGTGCCAGCAGTGAGGAGGTTTGGGCGGGGTCCTACGAGCAGTACTTC.

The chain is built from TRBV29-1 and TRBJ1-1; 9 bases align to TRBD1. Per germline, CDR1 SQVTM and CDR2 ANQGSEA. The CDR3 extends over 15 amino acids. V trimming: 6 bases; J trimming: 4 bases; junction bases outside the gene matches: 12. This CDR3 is CSVTPVLTGGTEAFF. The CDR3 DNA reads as TGCAGCGTCACCCCAGTGCTGACAGGGGGCACTGAAGCTTTCTTT.

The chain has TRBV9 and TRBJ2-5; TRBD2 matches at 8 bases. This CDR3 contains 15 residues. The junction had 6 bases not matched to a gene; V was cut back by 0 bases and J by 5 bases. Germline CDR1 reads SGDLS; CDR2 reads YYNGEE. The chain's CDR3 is CASSVGAGGVETQYF. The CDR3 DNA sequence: TGTGCCAGCAGCGTAGGGGCGGGGGGCGTGGAGACCCAGTACTTC. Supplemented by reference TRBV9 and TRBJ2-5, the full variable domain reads DSGVTQTPKHLITATGQRVTLRCSPRSGDLSVYWYQQSLDQGLQFLIQYYNGEERAKGNILERFSAQQFPDLHSELNLSSLELGDSALYFCASSVGAGGVETQYFGPGTRLLVL.

The CDR3 protein is CSAGTGSDGYTF. For the CDR3, the DNA is TGCAGCGCTGGGACAGGGTCGGATGGCTACACCTTC. This sequence joins TRBV29-1 and TRBJ1-2, with TRBD1 matching over 9 bases. After removal of 7 bases from V and 6 bases from J, the junction contained 6 bases not matched to a gene. This CDR3 is built from 12 residues. CDR1 and CDR2 (germline): SQVTM, ANQGSEA.

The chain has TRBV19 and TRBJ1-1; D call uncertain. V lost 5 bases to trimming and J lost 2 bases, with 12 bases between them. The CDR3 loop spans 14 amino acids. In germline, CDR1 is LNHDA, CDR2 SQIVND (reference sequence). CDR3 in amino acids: CASSRPQANTEAFF. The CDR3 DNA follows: TGTGCCAGTAGTCGGCCTCAGGCTAACACTGAAGCTTTCTTT.

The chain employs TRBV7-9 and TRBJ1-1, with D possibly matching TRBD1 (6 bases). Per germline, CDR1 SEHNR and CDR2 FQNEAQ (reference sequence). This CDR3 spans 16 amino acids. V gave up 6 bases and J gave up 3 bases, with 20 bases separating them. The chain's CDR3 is CASRLDSGEGDTEAFF. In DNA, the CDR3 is TGTGCCAGCAGGCTTGACAGCGGTGAGGGGGACACTGAAGCTTTCTTT.

This chain's CDR3 is CASSATGYDTEAFF. CDR3 nucleotides: TGTGCCAGCAGCGCGACAGGATACGACACTGAAGCTTTCTTT. The chain couples TRBV7-9 to TRBJ1-1; possibly TRBD1 for D (6 bases). The CDR3 loop spans 14 amino acids. Between the trimmed V and J ends, which lost 5 bases and 3 bases, there was a span of 13 bases. The germline V gene has CDR1 SEHNR and CDR2 FQNEAQ (reference sequence).

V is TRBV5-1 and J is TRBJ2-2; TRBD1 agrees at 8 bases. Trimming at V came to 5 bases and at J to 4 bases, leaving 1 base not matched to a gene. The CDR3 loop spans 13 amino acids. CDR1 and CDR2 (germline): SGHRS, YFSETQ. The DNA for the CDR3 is TGCGCCAGCAGGACAGGGGCCACCGGGGAGCTGTTTTTT. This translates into CASRTGATGELFF.

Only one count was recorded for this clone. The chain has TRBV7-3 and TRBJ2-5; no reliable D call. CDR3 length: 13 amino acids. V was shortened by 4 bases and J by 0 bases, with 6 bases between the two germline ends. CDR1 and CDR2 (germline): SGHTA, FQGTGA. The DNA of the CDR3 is TGTGCCAGCAGCTCCCAGTACCAAGAGACCCAGTACTTC. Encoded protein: CASSSQYQETQYF. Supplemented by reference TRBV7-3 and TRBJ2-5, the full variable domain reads GAGVSQTPSNKVTEKGKYVELRCDPISGHTALYWYRQSLGQGPEFLIYFQGTGAADDSGLPNDRFFAVRPEGSVSTLKIQRTERGDSAVYLCASSSQYQETQYFGPGTRLLVL.

The CDR3 spells CAWEDSGDGTEAFF. CDR3 bases: TGTGCCTGGGAGGACTCAGGGGATGGCACTGAAGCTTTCTTT. The chain carries TRBV30 and TRBJ1-1, with TRBD1 as a possible D gene (6 bases). CDR3 size: 14 residues. The V end lost 5 bases, the J end lost 4 bases, and 17 bases lay between the germline ends. Germline V gene lookup returns CDR1 GTSNPN and CDR2 SVGIG (reference sequence).

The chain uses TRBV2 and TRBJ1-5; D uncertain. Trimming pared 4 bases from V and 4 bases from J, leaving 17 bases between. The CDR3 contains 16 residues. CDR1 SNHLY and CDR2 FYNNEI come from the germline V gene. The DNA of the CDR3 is TGTGCCAGCAGTGGGTTGAGCGGTACGGGAAATCAGCCCCAGCATTTT. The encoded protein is CASSGLSGTGNQPQHF.